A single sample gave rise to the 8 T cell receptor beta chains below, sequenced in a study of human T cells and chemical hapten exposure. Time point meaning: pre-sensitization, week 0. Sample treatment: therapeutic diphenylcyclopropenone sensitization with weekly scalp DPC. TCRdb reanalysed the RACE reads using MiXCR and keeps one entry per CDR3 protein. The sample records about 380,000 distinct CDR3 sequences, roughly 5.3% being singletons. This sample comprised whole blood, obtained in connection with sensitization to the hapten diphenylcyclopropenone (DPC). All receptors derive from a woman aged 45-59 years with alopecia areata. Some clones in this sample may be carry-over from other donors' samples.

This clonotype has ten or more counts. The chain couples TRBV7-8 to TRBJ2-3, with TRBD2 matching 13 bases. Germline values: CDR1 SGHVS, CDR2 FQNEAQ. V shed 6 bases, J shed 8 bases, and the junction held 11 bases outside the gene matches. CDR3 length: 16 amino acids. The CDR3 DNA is TGTGCCAGCAGAAAAACTAGCGGGAGGGCCGTACGTACGCAGTATTTT. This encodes CASRKTSGRAVRTQYF.

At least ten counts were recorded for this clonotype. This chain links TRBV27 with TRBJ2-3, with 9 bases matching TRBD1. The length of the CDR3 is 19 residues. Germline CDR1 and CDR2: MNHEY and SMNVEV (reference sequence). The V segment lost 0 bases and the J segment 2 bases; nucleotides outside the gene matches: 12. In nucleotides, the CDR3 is TGTGCCAGCAGTTTATCGGCCGATGGACAGGGGTTTCCCACAGATACGCAGTATTTT. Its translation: CASSLSADGQGFPTDTQYF.

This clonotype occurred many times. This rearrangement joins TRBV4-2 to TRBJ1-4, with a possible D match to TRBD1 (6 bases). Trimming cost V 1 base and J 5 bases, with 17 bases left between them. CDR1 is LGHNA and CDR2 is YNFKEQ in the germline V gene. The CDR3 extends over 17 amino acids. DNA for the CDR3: TGTGCCAGCAGCCAAGGGAAGCCGACAGGCGCCAATGAAAAACTGTTTTTT. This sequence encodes CASSQGKPTGANEKLFF.

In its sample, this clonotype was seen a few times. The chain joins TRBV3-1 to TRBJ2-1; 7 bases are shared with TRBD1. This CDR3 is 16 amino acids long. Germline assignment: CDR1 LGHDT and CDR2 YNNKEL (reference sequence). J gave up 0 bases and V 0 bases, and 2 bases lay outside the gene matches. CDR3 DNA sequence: TGTGCCAGCAGCCAAGATTACAGGGGCTCCTACAATGAGCAGTTCTTC. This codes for CASSQDYRGSYNEQFF.

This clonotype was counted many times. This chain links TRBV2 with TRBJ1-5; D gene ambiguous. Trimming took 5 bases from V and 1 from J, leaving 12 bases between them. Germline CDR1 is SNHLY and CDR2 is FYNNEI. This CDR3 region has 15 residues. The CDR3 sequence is CASSPEAGSNQPQHF. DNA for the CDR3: TGTGCCAGCAGTCCGGAGGCAGGCAGCAATCAGCCCCAGCATTTT.

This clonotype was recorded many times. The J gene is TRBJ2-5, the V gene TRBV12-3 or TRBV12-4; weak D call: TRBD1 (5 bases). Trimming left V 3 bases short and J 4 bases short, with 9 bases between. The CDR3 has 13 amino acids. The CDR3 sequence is CASSFTGGETQYF. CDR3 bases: TGTGCCAGCAGTTTTACAGGTGGAGAGACCCAGTACTTC.

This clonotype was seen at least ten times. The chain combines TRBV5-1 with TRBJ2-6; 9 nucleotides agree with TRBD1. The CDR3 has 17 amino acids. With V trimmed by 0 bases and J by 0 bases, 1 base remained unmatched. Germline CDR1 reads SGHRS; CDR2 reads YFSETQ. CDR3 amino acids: CASSLETGGSGANVLTF. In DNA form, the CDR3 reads TGCGCCAGCAGCTTGGAGACAGGGGGCTCTGGGGCCAACGTCCTGACTTTC.

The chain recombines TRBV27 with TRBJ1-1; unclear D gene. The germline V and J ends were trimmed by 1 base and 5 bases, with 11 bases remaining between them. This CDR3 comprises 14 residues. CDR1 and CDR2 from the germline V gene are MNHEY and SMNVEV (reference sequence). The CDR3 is CASSLYIPGTEAFF. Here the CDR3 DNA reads TGTGCCAGCAGTTTATATATCCCCGGGACTGAAGCTTTCTTT.